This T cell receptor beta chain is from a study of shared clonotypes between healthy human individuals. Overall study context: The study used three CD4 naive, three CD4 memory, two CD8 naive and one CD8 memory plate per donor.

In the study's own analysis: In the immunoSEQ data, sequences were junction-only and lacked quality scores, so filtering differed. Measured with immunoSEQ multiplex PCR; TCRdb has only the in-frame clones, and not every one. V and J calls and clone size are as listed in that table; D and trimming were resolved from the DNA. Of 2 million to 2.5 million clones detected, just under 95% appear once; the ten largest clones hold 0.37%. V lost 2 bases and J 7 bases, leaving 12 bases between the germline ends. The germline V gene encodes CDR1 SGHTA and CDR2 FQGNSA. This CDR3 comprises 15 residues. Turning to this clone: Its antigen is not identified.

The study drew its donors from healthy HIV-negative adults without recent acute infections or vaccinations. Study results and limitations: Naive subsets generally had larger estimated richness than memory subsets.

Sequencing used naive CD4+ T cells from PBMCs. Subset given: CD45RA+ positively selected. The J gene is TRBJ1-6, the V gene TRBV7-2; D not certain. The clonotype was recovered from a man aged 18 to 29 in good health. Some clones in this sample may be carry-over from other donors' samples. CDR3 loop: CASSLIGLGNSPLHF. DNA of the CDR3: TGTGCCAGCAGCTTAATTGGTCTCGGAAATTCACCCCTCCACTTT.